This TCR beta chain is from a study of blood T cells in healthy people across ages. It was with a sample-barcoded 5' primer and a J-beta primer mix that a second PCR of about 6 to 12 cycles was run. TCRdb reprocessed the 5' RACE reads with MiXCR, giving one entry per CDR3 protein. The table shows about 1.8 million distinct CDR3 sequences, with roughly 49% occurring only once. CDR1 DFQATT and CDR2 SNEGSKA come from the germline V gene (reference sequence). This CDR3 is 15 amino acids long. The V end lost 0 bases, the J end lost 0 bases, and 9 bases lay between the germline ends. The specimen was blood. The V and J genes are TRBV20-1 and TRBJ2-1, with D perhaps matching TRBD1 (6 bases). The source of this sequence is a woman aged 40 to 50 in good health. The CDR3 coding sequence is TGCAGTGCTAGAGATATCAGGGGCTCCTACAATGAGCAGTTCTTC. It encodes CSARDIRGSYNEQFF.